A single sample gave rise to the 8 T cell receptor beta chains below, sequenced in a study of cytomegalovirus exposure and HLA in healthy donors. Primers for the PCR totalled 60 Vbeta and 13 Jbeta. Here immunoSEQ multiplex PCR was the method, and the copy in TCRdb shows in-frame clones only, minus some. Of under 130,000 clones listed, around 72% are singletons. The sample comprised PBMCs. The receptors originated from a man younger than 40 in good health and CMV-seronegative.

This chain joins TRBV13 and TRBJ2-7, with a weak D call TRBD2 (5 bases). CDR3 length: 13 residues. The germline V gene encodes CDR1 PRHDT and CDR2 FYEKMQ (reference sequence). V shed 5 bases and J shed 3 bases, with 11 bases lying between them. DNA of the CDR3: TGTGCCAGCAGCCCCCCCGGGGTCTACGAGCAGTACTTC. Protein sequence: CASSPPGVYEQYF.

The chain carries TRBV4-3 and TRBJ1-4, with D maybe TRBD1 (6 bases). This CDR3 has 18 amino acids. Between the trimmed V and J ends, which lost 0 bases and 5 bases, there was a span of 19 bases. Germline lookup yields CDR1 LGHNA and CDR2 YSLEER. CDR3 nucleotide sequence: TGCGCCAGCAGCCAAGACGGAGGGGGGGTTAATATGAATGAAAAACTGTTTTTT. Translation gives CASSQDGGGVNMNEKLFF.

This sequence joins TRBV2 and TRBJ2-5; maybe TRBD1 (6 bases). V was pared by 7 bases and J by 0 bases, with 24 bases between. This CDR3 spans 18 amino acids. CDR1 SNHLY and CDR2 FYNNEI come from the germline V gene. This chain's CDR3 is CASTRGGQSNAHQETQYF. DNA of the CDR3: TGTGCCAGCACCCGTGGAGGACAGTCGAACGCCCACCAAGAGACCCAGTACTTC.

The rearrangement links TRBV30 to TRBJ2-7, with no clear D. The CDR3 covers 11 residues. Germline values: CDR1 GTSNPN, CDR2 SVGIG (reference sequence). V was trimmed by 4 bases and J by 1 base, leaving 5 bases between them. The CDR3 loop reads CAWTGSYEQYF. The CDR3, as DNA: TGTGCCTGGACAGGTTCCTACGAGCAGTACTTC.

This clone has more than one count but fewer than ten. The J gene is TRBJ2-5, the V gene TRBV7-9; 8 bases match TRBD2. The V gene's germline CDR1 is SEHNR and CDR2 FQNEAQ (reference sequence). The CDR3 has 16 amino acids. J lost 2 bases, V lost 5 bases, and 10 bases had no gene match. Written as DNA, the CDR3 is TGTGCCAGCAGCGTAGAGGAACTAGCGGATCAAGAGACCCAGTACTTC. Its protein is CASSVEELADQETQYF.

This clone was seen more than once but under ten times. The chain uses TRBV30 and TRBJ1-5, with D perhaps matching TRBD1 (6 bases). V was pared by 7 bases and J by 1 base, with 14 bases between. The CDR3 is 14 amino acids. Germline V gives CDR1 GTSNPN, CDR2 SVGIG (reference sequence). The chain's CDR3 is CAFAEGESNQPQHF. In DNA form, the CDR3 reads TGTGCCTTCGCCGAGGGGGAGAGCAATCAGCCCCAGCATTTT.

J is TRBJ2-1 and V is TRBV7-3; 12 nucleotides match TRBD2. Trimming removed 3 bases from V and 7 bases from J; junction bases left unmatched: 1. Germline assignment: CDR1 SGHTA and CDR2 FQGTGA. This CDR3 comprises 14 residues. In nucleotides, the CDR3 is TGTGCCAGCAGCTTGACTAGCGGGGGAAATGAGCAGTTCTTC. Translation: CASSLTSGGNEQFF.

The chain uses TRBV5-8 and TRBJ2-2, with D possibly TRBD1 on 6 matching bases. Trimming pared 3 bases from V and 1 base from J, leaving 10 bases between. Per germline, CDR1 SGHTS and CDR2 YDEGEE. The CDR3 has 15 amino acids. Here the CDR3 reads CASSSRQVNTGELFF. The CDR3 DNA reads TGTGCCAGCAGCTCAAGACAGGTGAACACCGGGGAGCTGTTTTTT.